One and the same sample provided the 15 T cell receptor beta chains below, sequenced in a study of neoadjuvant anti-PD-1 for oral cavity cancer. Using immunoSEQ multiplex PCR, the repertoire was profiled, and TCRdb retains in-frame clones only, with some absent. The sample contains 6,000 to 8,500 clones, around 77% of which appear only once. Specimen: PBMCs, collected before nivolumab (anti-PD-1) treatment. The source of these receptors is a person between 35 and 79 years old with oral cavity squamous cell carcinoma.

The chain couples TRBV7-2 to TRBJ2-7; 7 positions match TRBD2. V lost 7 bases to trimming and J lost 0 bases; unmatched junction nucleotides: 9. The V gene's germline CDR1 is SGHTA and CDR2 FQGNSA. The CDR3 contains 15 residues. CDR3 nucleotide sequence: TGTGCCAGCACCCCAACTAGCGCGAGCTCCTACGAGCAGTACTTC. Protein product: CASTPTSASSYEQYF.

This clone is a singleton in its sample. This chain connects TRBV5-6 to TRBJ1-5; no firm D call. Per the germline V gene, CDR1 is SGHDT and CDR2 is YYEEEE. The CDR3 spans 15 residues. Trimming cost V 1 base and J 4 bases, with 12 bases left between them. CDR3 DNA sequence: TGTGCCAGCAGCTTGTTTAAACAGCTAAATCAGCCCCAGCATTTT. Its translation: CASSLFKQLNQPQHF. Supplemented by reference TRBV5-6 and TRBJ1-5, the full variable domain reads DAGVTQSPTHLIKTRGQQVTLRCSPKSGHDTVSWYQQALGQGPQFIFQYYEEEERQRGNFPDRFSGHQFPNYSSELNVNALLLGDSALYLCASSLFKQLNQPQHFGDGTRLSIL.

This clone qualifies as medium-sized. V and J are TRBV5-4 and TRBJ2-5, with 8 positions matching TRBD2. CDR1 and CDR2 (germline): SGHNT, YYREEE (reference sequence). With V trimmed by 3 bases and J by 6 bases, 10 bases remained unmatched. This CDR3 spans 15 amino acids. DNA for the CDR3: TGTGCCAGCAGCTCGGGACTAGTAGGGAGACAGACCCAGTACTTC. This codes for CASSSGLVGRQTQYF.

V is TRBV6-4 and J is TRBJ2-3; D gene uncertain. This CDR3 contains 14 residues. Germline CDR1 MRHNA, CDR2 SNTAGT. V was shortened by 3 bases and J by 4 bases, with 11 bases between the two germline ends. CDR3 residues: CASSEGLDADTQYF. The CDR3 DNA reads TGTGCCAGCAGTGAAGGGCTAGATGCAGATACGCAGTATTTT.

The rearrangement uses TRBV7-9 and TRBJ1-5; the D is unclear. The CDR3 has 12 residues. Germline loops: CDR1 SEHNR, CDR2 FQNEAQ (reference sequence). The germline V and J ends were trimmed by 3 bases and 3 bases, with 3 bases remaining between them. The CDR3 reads CASSLDNQPQHF. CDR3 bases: TGTGCCAGCAGCTTGGACAATCAGCCCCAGCATTTT.

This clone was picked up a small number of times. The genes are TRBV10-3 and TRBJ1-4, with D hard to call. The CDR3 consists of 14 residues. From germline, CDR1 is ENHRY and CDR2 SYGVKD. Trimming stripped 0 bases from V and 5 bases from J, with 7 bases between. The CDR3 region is CAISESTGNEKLFF. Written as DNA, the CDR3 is TGTGCCATCAGTGAGTCTACGGGGAATGAAAAACTGTTTTTT.

For the CDR3, the DNA is TGTGCCAGCAGCTTGACCCAGGTGAACACTGAAGCTTTCTTT. It specifies CASSLTQVNTEAFF. The chain joins TRBV5-5 to TRBJ1-1; D remains unclear. The germline V gene encodes CDR1 SGHKS and CDR2 YYEKEE (reference sequence). V lost 1 base, J lost 0 bases, and 7 bases lay in between. This CDR3 is built from 14 residues.

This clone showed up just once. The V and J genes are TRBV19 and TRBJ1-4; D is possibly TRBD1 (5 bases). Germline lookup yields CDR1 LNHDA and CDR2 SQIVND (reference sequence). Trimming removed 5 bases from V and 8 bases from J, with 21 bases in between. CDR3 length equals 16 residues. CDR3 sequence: CASSPEGFRVQEKLFF. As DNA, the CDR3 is TGTGCCAGTAGTCCAGAGGGGTTTCGAGTGCAGGAAAAACTGTTTTTT.

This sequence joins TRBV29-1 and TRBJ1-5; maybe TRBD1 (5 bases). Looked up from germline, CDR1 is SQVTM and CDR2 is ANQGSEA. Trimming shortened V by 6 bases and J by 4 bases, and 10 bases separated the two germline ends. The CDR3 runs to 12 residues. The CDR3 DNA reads TGCAGCGTCGCGGGACCGAATCAGCCCCAGCATTTT. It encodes CSVAGPNQPQHF.

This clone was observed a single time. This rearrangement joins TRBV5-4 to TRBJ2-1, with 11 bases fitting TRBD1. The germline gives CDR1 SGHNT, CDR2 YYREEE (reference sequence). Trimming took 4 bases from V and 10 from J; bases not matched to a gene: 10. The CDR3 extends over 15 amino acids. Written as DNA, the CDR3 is TGTGCCAGCAGCGGGACTGGACAGGGGGCGCGGGAGCAGTTCTTC. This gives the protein CASSGTGQGAREQFF.

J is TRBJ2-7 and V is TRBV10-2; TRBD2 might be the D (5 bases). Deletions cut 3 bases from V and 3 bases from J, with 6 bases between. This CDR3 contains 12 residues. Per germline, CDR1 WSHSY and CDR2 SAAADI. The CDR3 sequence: CASSDEGYEQYF. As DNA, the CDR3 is TGCGCCAGCAGTGATGAGGGCTACGAGCAGTACTTC.

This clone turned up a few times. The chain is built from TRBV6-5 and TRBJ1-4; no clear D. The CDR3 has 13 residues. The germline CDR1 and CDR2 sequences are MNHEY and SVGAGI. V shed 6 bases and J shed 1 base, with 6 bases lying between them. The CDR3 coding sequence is TGTGCCAGCAGCGTGAGAACTAATGAAAAACTGTTTTTT. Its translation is CASSVRTNEKLFF.

CDR3 sequence reads: CASNTGGNEQFF. Here the CDR3 DNA reads TGTGCCAGCAACACAGGGGGAAATGAGCAGTTCTTC. The chain carries TRBV2 and TRBJ2-1, with 8 positions matching TRBD1. The J segment lost 7 bases and the V segment lost 7 bases, leaving 3 bases of the junction unmatched. The CDR3 is 12 residues long. Germline V gene lookup returns CDR1 SNHLY and CDR2 FYNNEI.

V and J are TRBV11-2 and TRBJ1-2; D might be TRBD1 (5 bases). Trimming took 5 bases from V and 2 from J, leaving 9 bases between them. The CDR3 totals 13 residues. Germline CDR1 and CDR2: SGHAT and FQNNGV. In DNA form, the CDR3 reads TGTGCCAGCAGCGTGGGGGGAAACTATGGCTACACCTTC. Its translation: CASSVGGNYGYTF.

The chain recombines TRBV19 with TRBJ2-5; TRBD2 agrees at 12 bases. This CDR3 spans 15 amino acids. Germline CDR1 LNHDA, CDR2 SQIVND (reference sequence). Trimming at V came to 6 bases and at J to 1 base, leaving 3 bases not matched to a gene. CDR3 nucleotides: TGTGCCAGTAGGACTAGCGGGGGACCCCAAGAGACCCAGTACTTC. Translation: CASRTSGGPQETQYF.